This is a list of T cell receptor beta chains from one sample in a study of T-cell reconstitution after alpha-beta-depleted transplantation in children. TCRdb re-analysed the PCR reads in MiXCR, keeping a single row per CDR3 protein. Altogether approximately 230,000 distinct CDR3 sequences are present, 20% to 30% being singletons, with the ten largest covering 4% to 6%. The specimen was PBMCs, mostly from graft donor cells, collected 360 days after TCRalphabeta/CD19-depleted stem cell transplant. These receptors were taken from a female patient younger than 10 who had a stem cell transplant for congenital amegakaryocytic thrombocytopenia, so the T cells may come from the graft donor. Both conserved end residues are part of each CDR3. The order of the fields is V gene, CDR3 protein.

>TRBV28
CASRPRTSGYYNEQFF
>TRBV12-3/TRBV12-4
CASSLGTGTSGSWNEQFF
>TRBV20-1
CSARAGRTEAFF
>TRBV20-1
CSASTVYGKLFF
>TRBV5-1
CASKVLENTGELFF
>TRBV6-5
CASSYEGRDESYNEQFF
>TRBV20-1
CSAAPRGLYTEAFF
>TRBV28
CASREGPGATDTQYF
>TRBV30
CAWSVWGLAGYNEQFF
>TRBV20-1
CSARWWLQGTKNIQYF
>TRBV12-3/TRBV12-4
CASSTRSRGNEQFF
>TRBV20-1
CSARDRTSGTLYEQYF
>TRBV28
CASSTFGTGTLYEQYF
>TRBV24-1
CATSGSREETQYF
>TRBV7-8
CASSFGDDVATKAFF
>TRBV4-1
CASSYLRGGGANEQFF
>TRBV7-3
CASSPRGGWTEAFF
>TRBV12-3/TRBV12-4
CASSLYLGTGVEKLFF
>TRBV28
CASTEHQAYEQYF
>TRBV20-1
CSAPGGNEKLFF
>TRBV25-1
CASSDWTSARGTQYF
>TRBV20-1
CSSSDRNSGNTIYF
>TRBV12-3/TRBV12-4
CASSLGLEQETQYF
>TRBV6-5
CASSYTGRGDGYTF
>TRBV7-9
CASSETGTLWGELFF
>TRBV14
CASGTTNTDTQYF
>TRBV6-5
CASSYTGYSGNTIYF
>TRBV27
CASSLGMGLGTYEQYF
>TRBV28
CASTTLLLRGLGNIQYF